The sequence of this TCR beta chain was determined in a study of blood T cell repertoires in COVID-19. Study-wide context: COVID-19 samples collected from the United States, Italy and Spain covered acute and convalescent phases. PBMCs, B-cell-depleted T cells, or T cells provided the cDNA or gDNA that made up the material.

The V gene lost 2 bases and the J gene lost 4 bases, with 6 bases spanning the gap. CDR1 is KGHSH, CDR2 LQKENI, per germline. This CDR3 contains 13 residues. Original processing notes: Reference gene primer amplification gave estimated nucleated cell counts. Clones were sequenced by immunoSEQ multiplex PCR, and TCRdb holds only the in-frame ones, with some missing. V and J calls and clone size come straight from that table; D and trimming were deduced from the DNA. Among 130,000 to 150,000 clones listed, about nine tenths were seen once. This receptor was obtained from a man aged 50-59 years who had recovered from COVID-19. Sequencing used peripheral blood. The chain recombines TRBV18 with TRBJ1-5; perhaps TRBD1 as D (6 bases). The CDR3 DNA follows: TGTGCCAGCTCACCAGACAGGAATCAGCCCCAGCATTTT. Its protein is CASSPDRNQPQHF.